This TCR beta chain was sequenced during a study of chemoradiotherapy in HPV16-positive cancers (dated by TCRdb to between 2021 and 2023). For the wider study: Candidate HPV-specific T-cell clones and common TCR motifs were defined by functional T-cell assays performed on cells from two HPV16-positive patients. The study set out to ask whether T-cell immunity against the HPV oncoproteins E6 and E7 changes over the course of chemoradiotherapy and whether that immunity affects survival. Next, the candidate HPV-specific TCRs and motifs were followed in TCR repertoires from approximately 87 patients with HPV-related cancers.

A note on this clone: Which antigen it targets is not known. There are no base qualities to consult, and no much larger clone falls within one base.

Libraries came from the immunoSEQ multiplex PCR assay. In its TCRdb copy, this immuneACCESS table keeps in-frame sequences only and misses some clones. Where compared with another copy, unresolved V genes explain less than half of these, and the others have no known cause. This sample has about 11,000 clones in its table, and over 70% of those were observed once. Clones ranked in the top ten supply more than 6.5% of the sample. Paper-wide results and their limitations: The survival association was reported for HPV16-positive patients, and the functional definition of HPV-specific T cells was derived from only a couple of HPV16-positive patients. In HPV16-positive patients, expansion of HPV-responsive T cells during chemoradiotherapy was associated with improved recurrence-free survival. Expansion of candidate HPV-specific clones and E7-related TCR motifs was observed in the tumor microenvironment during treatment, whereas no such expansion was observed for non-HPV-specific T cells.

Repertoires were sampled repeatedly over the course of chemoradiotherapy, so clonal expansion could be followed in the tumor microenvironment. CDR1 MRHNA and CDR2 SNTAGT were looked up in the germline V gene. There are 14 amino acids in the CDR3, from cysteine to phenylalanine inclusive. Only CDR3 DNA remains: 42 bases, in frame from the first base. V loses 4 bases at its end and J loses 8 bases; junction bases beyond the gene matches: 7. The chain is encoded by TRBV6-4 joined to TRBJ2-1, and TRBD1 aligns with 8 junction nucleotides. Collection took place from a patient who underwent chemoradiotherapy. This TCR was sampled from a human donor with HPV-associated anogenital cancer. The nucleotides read TGTGCCAGCAGTGTAGGACAGGGCGGCGATGAGCAGTTCTTC. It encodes CASSVGQGGDEQFF.